The sequence of this T cell receptor (beta chain) was determined in a study of blood T cell repertoires in COVID-19. Study at large: The United States, Italy and Spain provided the acute and convalescent COVID-19 samples. In each case, the material was cDNA or gDNA derived from T cells, B-cell-depleted T cells, or PBMCs.

Per the study methods: Reference gene primer amplification in the assay estimated nucleated cell counts. Only in-frame clones appear in the TCRdb table, and some are missing; sequencing was by immunoSEQ multiplex PCR. The V and J calls and clone size are taken from that table; D and trimming were inferred from the DNA. The sample contains 120,000 to 150,000 clones, around 77% of which appear only once. CDR1 and CDR2 from the germline V gene are SGHKS and YYEKEE (reference sequence). Losses at the gene ends were 0 bases for V and 5 bases for J; bases not matched to a gene: 10. The CDR3 is 18 amino acids.

The sample was peripheral blood. This receptor was identified in a man aged 50 to 60 with active or convalescent COVID-19. The chain links TRBV5-5 to TRBJ2-5; 13 positions agree with TRBD2. In nucleotides, the CDR3 is TGTGCCAGCAGCTTGGGTATCCGGACTAGCGGGAGAGGGGAGACCCAGTACTTC. Its protein is CASSLGIRTSGRGETQYF. The full variable domain, completed using reference TRBV5-5 and TRBJ2-5, is DAGVTQSPTHLIKTRGQQVTLRCSPISGHKSVSWYQQVLGQGPQFIFQYYEKEERGRGNFPDRFSARQFPNYSSELNVNALLLGDSALYLCASSLGIRTSGRGETQYFGPGTRLLVL.